This T cell receptor beta chain was documented in a study of blood T cell repertoires in COVID-19. Clones were read by immunoSEQ multiplex PCR, and TCRdb kept only the in-frame ones, dropping some. The sample has around 50,000 clones; approximately 93% are singletons. V was trimmed by 0 bases and J by 4 bases, leaving 8 bases between them. Germline CDR1 is MGHRA and CDR2 is YSYEKL. The CDR3 spans 14 residues. The rearrangement joins TRBV4-1 to TRBJ2-3, with D unclear. Sequences were obtained from peripheral blood. This receptor was identified in a man aged 55 to 70 with COVID-19, enrolled during active disease. CDR3 loop: CASSQEERPDTQYF. The CDR3 nucleotides are TGCGCCAGCAGCCAAGAGGAGCGTCCAGATACGCAGTATTTT.